The 29 T cell receptor beta chains given below trace back to one sample, sequenced in a study of shared clonotypes between healthy human individuals. TCRdb's table, derived via immunoSEQ multiplex PCR, lists solely in-frame clones and lacks some. The data hold over a million clones, with 75% to 80% observed a single time. The sequenced sample consisted of memory CD4+ T cells from PBMCs. Sample subset: CD45RA-negative fraction. The receptors come from a man aged 18-30 years in good health. Some clones in this sample may be carry-over from other donors' samples.

The chain couples TRBV6-1 to TRBJ1-2; D is ambiguous. This CDR3 is built from 13 residues. The V end lost 4 bases, the J end lost 2 bases, and 8 bases lay between the germline ends. Germline V CDR1 and CDR2: MNHNS, SASEGT. The CDR3 protein is CASSVGLNYGYTF. The DNA of the CDR3 is TGTGCCAGCAGTGTGGGCCTAAACTATGGCTACACCTTC.

This clone was counted ten times or more. The identical CDR3 is also encoded by other nucleotide sequences in the sample. The chain recombines TRBV2 with TRBJ2-7, with D perhaps given as TRBD1 or TRBD2 (5 bases each). V lost 5 bases and J lost 6, with 11 bases in between. This CDR3 has 12 amino acids. Germline CDR1 and CDR2: SNHLY and FYNNEI. CDR3: CASSRRGGEQYF. The CDR3 DNA is TGTGCCAGCAGTCGGCGTGGGGGCGAGCAGTACTTC.

The chain carries TRBV5-1 and TRBJ2-3; the D gene is possibly TRBD2 (7 bases). This CDR3 comprises 17 residues. V lost 3 bases, J lost 0 bases, and 17 bases lay in between. Looked up from germline, CDR1 is SGHRS and CDR2 is YFSETQ. The CDR3 here is CASSSRGASGSTDTQYF. In nucleotides, the CDR3 is TGCGCCAGCAGCTCGAGGGGGGCTAGCGGTAGCACAGATACGCAGTATTTT.

This clone was detected only once. The J gene is TRBJ2-7, the V gene TRBV5-1; maybe TRBD1 (5 bases). Germline CDR1 reads SGHRS; CDR2 reads YFSETQ. This CDR3 has 14 amino acids. With 3 bases removed from V and 2 bases from J, the gap between germline ends came to 12 bases. The CDR3 bases are TGCGCCAGCAGCTGGAAAGACAGTACCTACGAGCAGTACTTC. It is translated as CASSWKDSTYEQYF.

V is TRBV7-8 and J is TRBJ2-2, with TRBD2 matching over 9 bases. The CDR3 contains 18 residues. Germline V CDR1 and CDR2: SGHVS, FQNEAQ. The V segment lost 4 bases and the J segment 8 bases; nucleotides outside the gene matches: 17. Written as DNA, the CDR3 is TGTGCCAGCAGCTCCCCCTTGTTTCTAGCGGGAATGACTGGGGAGCTGTTTTTT. Protein: CASSSPLFLAGMTGELFF.

The chain employs TRBV5-6 and TRBJ1-2; weak D call: TRBD1 (5 bases). V lost 6 bases to trimming and J lost 8 bases, with 17 bases between them. The CDR3 loop spans 13 amino acids. In germline, CDR1 is SGHDT, CDR2 YYEEEE. CDR3 residues: CASTPGRGGGYTF. Written as DNA, the CDR3 is TGTGCCAGCACCCCAGGGAGGGGAGGCGGCTACACCTTC.

This chain links TRBV13 with TRBJ2-7; perhaps TRBD1 as D (5 bases). CDR1 and CDR2 from the germline V gene are PRHDT and FYEKMQ (reference sequence). This CDR3 spans 15 amino acids. The V end was cut by 5 bases, the J end by 3 bases, with 17 bases between. The CDR3 DNA sequence: TGTGCCAGCAGCCATACCCAGAGGACATACTACGAGCAGTACTTC. Translated: CASSHTQRTYYEQYF.

This chain joins TRBV2 and TRBJ1-2; 9 bases match TRBD1. CDR1 and CDR2 (germline): SNHLY, FYNNEI. The CDR3 extends over 14 amino acids. Unmatched junction bases numbered 19, after V lost 10 bases and J lost 13 bases. The DNA of the CDR3 is TGTGCCACCCGAACCGGACGGGACAGGGTGACGGGCACCTTC. Translation: CATRTGRDRVTGTF.

The chain is built from TRBV7-3 and TRBJ2-1; perhaps TRBD2 as D (5 bases). CDR3 length: 15 residues. V was trimmed by 7 bases and J by 2 bases, leaving 15 bases between them. The germline V gene has CDR1 SGHTA and CDR2 FQGTGA. The CDR3 coding sequence is TGTGCCAGCACCCCTACGGACGGGACCTACAATGAGCAGTTCTTC. This translates into CASTPTDGTYNEQFF.

The chain links TRBV5-5 to TRBJ2-7; D uncertain. Germline V gene data show CDR1 as SGHKS and CDR2 as YYEKEE (reference sequence). Trimming took off 2 bases at V and 5 bases at J, with 14 bases between the two ends. The CDR3 length is 14 residues. The CDR3 is CASSFGPYFHEQYF. DNA for the CDR3: TGTGCCAGCAGCTTCGGACCCTACTTCCACGAGCAGTACTTC. Complete variable domain (other parts from reference TRBV5-5 and TRBJ2-7): DAGVTQSPTHLIKTRGQQVTLRCSPISGHKSVSWYQQVLGQGPQFIFQYYEKEERGRGNFPDRFSARQFPNYSSELNVNALLLGDSALYLCASSFGPYFHEQYFGPGTRLTVT.

The chain employs TRBV5-6 and TRBJ1-5, with 7 bases lining up with TRBD1. The CDR3 is 16 residues long. The V segment lost 0 bases and the J segment 3 bases; nucleotides outside the gene matches: 6. The germline CDR1 and CDR2 sequences are SGHDT and YYEEEE. For the CDR3, the DNA is TGTGCCAGCAGCTTGGGACGGACAGGATACAATCAGCCCCAGCATTTT. It is translated as CASSLGRTGYNQPQHF.

This clone has just a few counts. A read error may explain this, as a much larger clone is one base away. The chain carries TRBV7-9 and TRBJ1-4; 9 bases are a match to TRBD1. Germline CDR1 reads SEHNR; CDR2 reads FQNEAQ (reference sequence). The length of the CDR3 is 16 residues. V dropped 3 bases and J dropped 6; count of bases not matched to a gene: 8. The CDR3 region has the DNA TGTGCCAGCAGCTTTTCCCGGACAGGGGCTGATGAAAAACTGTTTTTT. This translates into CASSFSRTGADEKLFF. The variable domain in full, completed from reference TRBV7-9 and TRBJ1-4, reads DTGVSQNPRHKITKRGQNVTFRCDPISEHNRLYWYRQTLGQGPEFLTYFQNEAQLEKSRLLSDRFSAERPKGSFSTLEIQRTEQGDSAMYLCASSFSRTGADEKLFFGSGTQLSVL.

This clone has more than one count but fewer than ten. CDR3 region: CSAIRDRNTEAFF. CDR3 in DNA: TGCAGCGCTATCCGGGACAGGAACACTGAAGCTTTCTTT. The chain is built from TRBV29-1 and TRBJ1-1, with 7 bases aligning to TRBD1. Germline V CDR1 and CDR2: SQVTM, ANQGSEA. With 7 bases clipped from V and 1 base from J, the junction kept 6 bases outside the gene matches. The CDR3 runs to 13 residues.

The rearrangement joins TRBV28 to TRBJ2-7; D gene unclear. V was cut by 6 bases and J by 2 bases, with 17 bases left in between. Germline V CDR1 and CDR2: MDHEN, SYDVKM. This CDR3 is built from 15 residues. In nucleotides, the CDR3 is TGTGCCAGCAGCATTTTACCGGAACCTACCTACGAGCAGTACTTC. This sequence encodes CASSILPEPTYEQYF.

The chain combines TRBV30 with TRBJ2-5; D call uncertain. Germline V CDR1 and CDR2: GTSNPN, SVGIG (reference sequence). V was clipped by 3 bases and J by 0 bases, with 5 bases between them. The CDR3 has 12 amino acids. CDR3 nucleotides: TGTGCCTGGAGAACGGACCAAGAGACCCAGTACTTC. This sequence encodes CAWRTDQETQYF. Combining the CDR3 with reference TRBV30 and TRBJ2-5 gives the whole variable domain SQTIHQWPATLVQPVGSPLSLECTVEGTSNPNLYWYRQAAGRGLQLLFYSVGIGQISSEVPQNLSASRPQDRQFILSSKKLLLSDSGFYLCAWRTDQETQYFGPGTRLLVL.

Regarding this clone: The sample contains more than one DNA sequence encoding this CDR3. The chain couples TRBV6-1 to TRBJ1-2, with a tentative D call TRBD1 (5 bases). Germline V gives CDR1 MNHNS, CDR2 SASEGT. CDR3 size: 14 residues. V lost 2 bases and J lost 6, with 13 bases in between. Here the CDR3 DNA reads TGTGCCAGCAGTGAATTTGGGGGAGAGGATGGCTACACCTTC. Translated: CASSEFGGEDGYTF.

This chain links TRBV28 with TRBJ1-4; 8 nucleotides line up with TRBD1. Germline V gives CDR1 MDHEN, CDR2 SYDVKM. The V and J ends lost 7 bases and 0 bases, in that order; junction bases with no gene match: 7. There are 16 residues in the CDR3. Here the CDR3 DNA reads TGTGCCAGCACTACACCGGGACAGGCAACTAATGAAAAACTGTTTTTT. Its protein product is CASTTPGQATNEKLFF.

The rearrangement links TRBV13 to TRBJ1-3, with D uncertain. The ends were cut back, 0 bases at V and 0 bases at J, with 9 bases in the middle. Germline CDR1 PRHDT, CDR2 FYEKMQ (reference sequence). This CDR3 comprises 16 residues. The CDR3 nucleotides read TGTGCCAGCAGCTTAGGTGGCCCCCACTCTGGAAACACCATATATTTT. This encodes CASSLGGPHSGNTIYF. The whole variable domain, remainder taken from reference TRBV13 and TRBJ1-3, is AAGVIQSPRHLIKEKRETATLKCYPIPRHDTVYWYQQGPGQDPQFLISFYEKMQSDKGSIPDRFSAQQFSDYHSELNMSSLELGDSALYFCASSLGGPHSGNTIYFGEGSWLTVV.

This clone occurred once. This chain connects TRBV6-1 to TRBJ1-5; possibly TRBD1 for D (6 bases). V was trimmed by 7 bases and J by 5 bases, leaving 12 bases between them. Germline loops: CDR1 MNHNS, CDR2 SASEGT. This CDR3 comprises 13 residues. CDR3 coding DNA: TGTGCCAGCACCGCACAGGGCGATCAGCCCCAGCATTTT. Its translation: CASTAQGDQPQHF.

CDR3 residues: CASSERSQGVVEAFF. CDR3 bases: TGCGCCAGCAGTGAGAGAAGCCAGGGGGTGGTTGAAGCTTTCTTT. The genes are TRBV10-1 and TRBJ1-1; 7 bases map to TRBD1. The CDR3 has 15 residues. V trimming: 2 bases; J trimming: 7 bases; junction bases outside the gene matches: 10. From germline, CDR1 is WNHNN and CDR2 SYGVQD (reference sequence).

The rearrangement links TRBV9 to TRBJ2-3; 13 bases are shared with TRBD2. This CDR3 is 17 amino acids long. Trimming removed 3 bases from V and 3 bases from J; junction bases left unmatched: 7. Per germline, CDR1 SGDLS and CDR2 YYNGEE. DNA of the CDR3: TGTGCCAGCAGCGATACTAGCGGGAGGGCCCGGACAGATACGCAGTATTTT. This encodes CASSDTSGRARTDTQYF. The entire variable domain, with the rest obtained from reference TRBV9 and TRBJ2-3, is as follows: DSGVTQTPKHLITATGQRVTLRCSPRSGDLSVYWYQQSLDQGLQFLIQYYNGEERAKGNILERFSAQQFPDLHSELNLSSLELGDSALYFCASSDTSGRARTDTQYFGPGTRLTVL.

The chain joins TRBV4-2 to TRBJ2-1; TRBD2 matches at 11 bases. Germline V lookup: CDR1 LGHNA, CDR2 YNFKEQ. The V segment lost 4 bases and the J segment 3 bases; nucleotides outside the gene matches: 2. CDR3 size: 15 residues. The CDR3 here is CASSLTSGVYNEQFF. The CDR3 coding sequence is TGTGCCAGCAGCCTGACTAGCGGGGTCTACAATGAGCAGTTCTTC.

This chain connects TRBV28 to TRBJ1-2, with D unclear. Germline assignment: CDR1 MDHEN and CDR2 SYDVKM. This CDR3 contains 12 residues. Trimming stripped 5 bases from V and 8 bases from J, with 12 bases between. The CDR3 nucleotides read TGTGCCAGCAGTCCCCAAGCCCGGGGCTACACCTTC. Translated: CASSPQARGYTF.

The V gene is TRBV7-2, the J gene TRBJ2-5; TRBD1 or TRBD2 may be the D gene (5 bases each). Germline V gene lookup returns CDR1 SGHTA and CDR2 FQGNSA. The V end lost 4 bases, the J end lost 3 bases, and 15 bases lay between the germline ends. The CDR3 has 15 residues. The CDR3, as DNA: TGTGCCAGCAGCTCTTGGGGGAGTTGGGAAGAGACCCAGTACTTC. It specifies CASSSWGSWEETQYF.

In DNA form, the CDR3 reads TGTGCCAGCAGCTTCTCCGGGACGGACAACAATGAGCAGTTCTTC. Translated, it gives CASSFSGTDNNEQFF. This rearrangement joins TRBV11-3 to TRBJ2-1; D possibly uses TRBD1 or TRBD2 (5 bases each). Per the germline V gene, CDR1 is SGHNT and CDR2 is YENEEA. V gave up 3 bases and J gave up 5 bases, with 14 bases separating them. The CDR3 spans 15 residues.

This rearrangement joins TRBV18 to TRBJ2-5, with 7 nucleotides matching TRBD1. The germline gives CDR1 KGHSH, CDR2 LQKENI. V lost 4 bases to trimming and J lost 1 base; unmatched junction nucleotides: 6. This CDR3 is 15 amino acids long. CDR3: CASSLYGQAQETQYF. The CDR3 nucleotides read TGTGCCAGCTCACTCTACGGACAGGCCCAAGAGACCCAGTACTTC.

The chain employs TRBV7-2 and TRBJ1-2; no clear D. Germline CDR1 SGHTA, CDR2 FQGNSA. The CDR3 runs to 13 residues. Trimming shortened V by 5 bases and J by 7 bases, and 14 bases separated the two germline ends. CDR3: CASSPGPGSGYTF. The CDR3 DNA sequence: TGTGCCAGCAGCCCCGGGCCAGGTAGTGGCTACACCTTC. The full variable domain, with the rest looked up from reference TRBV7-2 and TRBJ1-2, is GAGVSQSPSNKVTEKGKDVELRCDPISGHTALYWYRQSLGQGLEFLIYFQGNSAPDKSGLPSDRFSAERTGGSVSTLTIQRTQQEDSAVYLCASSPGPGSGYTFGSGTRLTVV.

The rearrangement uses TRBV9 and TRBJ2-1, with 9 bases fitting TRBD2. The germline V gene encodes CDR1 SGDLS and CDR2 YYNGEE. V shed 0 bases and J 4 bases; nucleotides not matched to a gene: 8. The CDR3 covers 17 residues. The CDR3 here is CASSVGLAGPVYNEQFF. CDR3 DNA: TGTGCCAGCAGCGTAGGTCTAGCGGGACCCGTATACAATGAGCAGTTCTTC. The whole variable domain, remainder taken from reference TRBV9 and TRBJ2-1, is DSGVTQTPKHLITATGQRVTLRCSPRSGDLSVYWYQQSLDQGLQFLIQYYNGEERAKGNILERFSAQQFPDLHSELNLSSLELGDSALYFCASSVGLAGPVYNEQFFGPGTRLTVL.

This chain links TRBV10-1 with TRBJ2-3; D is perhaps TRBD2 (6 bases). Germline CDR1 reads WNHNN; CDR2 reads SYGVQD (reference sequence). CDR3 length equals 17 residues. V was trimmed by 2 bases and J by 5 bases, leaving 20 bases between them. CDR3 sequence: CASSEGAAGPQGDTQYF. Here the CDR3 DNA reads TGCGCCAGCAGTGAGGGGGCGGCGGGGCCTCAGGGAGATACGCAGTATTTT.